This T cell receptor beta chain was retrieved from a study of blood T cells in healthy people across ages. Study summary: About one barcoded beta molecule was captured per two T cells (by template switching). Regarding the study as a whole: Expanded clonotype changes were possibly confounded by unknown donor CMV status.

Primed by a sample-barcoded 5' primer and a J-beta primer mix, a second PCR proceeded for about 7 to 12 cycles. Using its own MiXCR run on the 5' RACE reads, TCRdb lists one record per CDR3 protein. The sample yields around 1,500,000 distinct CDR3 sequences, 28% seen once. From germline, CDR1 is MNHEY and CDR2 SVGEGT. With 7 bases removed from V and 0 bases from J, the gap between germline ends came to 12 bases. This CDR3 region has 14 residues. The individuals who served as donors were healthy Caucasians living in Russia, aged roughly 6 to 90. In regard to this clonotype: Its specificity is unknown.

This clonotype was obtained from a woman under 40 in good health. The chain couples TRBV6-2 or TRBV6-3 to TRBJ1-1; D gene ambiguous. Sequencing was carried out using blood. This chain's CDR3 is CASTLRDLNTEAFF. The DNA of the CDR3 is TGTGCCAGCACCTTGAGGGATTTGAACACTGAAGCTTTCTTT.